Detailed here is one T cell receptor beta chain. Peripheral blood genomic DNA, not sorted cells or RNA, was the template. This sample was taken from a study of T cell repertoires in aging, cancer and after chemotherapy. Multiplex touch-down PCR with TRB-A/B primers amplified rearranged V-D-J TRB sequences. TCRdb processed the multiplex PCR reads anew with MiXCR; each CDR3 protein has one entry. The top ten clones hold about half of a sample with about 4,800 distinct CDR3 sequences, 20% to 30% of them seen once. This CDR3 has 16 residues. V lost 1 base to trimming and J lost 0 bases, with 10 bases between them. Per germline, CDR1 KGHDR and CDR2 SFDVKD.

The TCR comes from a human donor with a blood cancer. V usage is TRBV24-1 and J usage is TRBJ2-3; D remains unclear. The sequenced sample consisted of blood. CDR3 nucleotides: TGTGCCACCAGTGATTTCGCTAGTCCGAGCACAGATACGCAGTATTTT. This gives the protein CATSDFASPSTDTQYF.